The rows below give T cell receptor beta chains drawn from one sample of a study of shared T cell receptors in the human thymus. Assay: immunoSEQ multiplex PCR; the TCRdb copy retains only in-frame clones and omits some. The data hold some 720,000 clones, with approximately 87% observed a single time. The same data also contributed to another study, on human thymus T cells.

Sequenced: thymocytes. The origin of the receptors is a boy under two years old with a congenital heart defect. The CDR3 runs from the conserved cysteine through the conserved F or W. A D gene is named only where the DNA matches it firmly. The size of a clone is reported for some rows only, either as once, few or many, or as a class for expanded clones.

j_call: TRBJ2-1; clone_size: .; v_call: TRBV27; d_call: TRBD2; cdr3_aa: CASRTGGRAYNEQFF; cdr3_nt: TGTGCCAGCAGAACGGGGGGTCGAGCCTACAATGAGCAGTTCTTC
j_call: TRBJ2-7; clone_size: .; v_call: TRBV5-6; d_call: TRBD2; cdr3_aa: CASSLEGTSRAYEQYF; cdr3_nt: TGTGCCAGCAGCTTGGAGGGGACTAGCAGGGCCTACGAGCAGTACTTC
j_call: TRBJ2-3; clone_size: .; v_call: TRBV4-2; d_call: TRBD2; cdr3_aa: CASSHDSVGGWHTQYF; cdr3_nt: TGTGCCAGCAGCCACGACAGCGTCGGGGGGTGGCATACGCAGTATTTT
j_call: TRBJ1-2; clone_size: .; v_call: TRBV7-2; d_call: .; cdr3_aa: CASSLAVGGNYGYTF; cdr3_nt: TGTGCCAGCAGCTTAGCGGTTGGGGGCAACTATGGCTACACCTTC
j_call: TRBJ2-1; clone_size: once; v_call: TRBV5-4; d_call: TRBD1; cdr3_aa: CASSPETGTAYNEQFF; cdr3_nt: TGTGCCAGCAGCCCGGAGACCGGGACAGCCTACAATGAGCAGTTCTTC
j_call: TRBJ2-7; clone_size: .; v_call: TRBV27; d_call: .; cdr3_aa: CASSFEQGHEQYF; cdr3_nt: TGTGCCAGCAGTTTTGAACAGGGCCACGAGCAGTACTTC
j_call: TRBJ2-5; clone_size: .; v_call: TRBV4-3; d_call: TRBD1; cdr3_aa: CASSQGTGTQETQYF; cdr3_nt: TGCGCCAGCAGCCAAGGGACAGGGACCCAAGAGACCCAGTACTTC
j_call: TRBJ2-5; clone_size: .; v_call: TRBV7-8; d_call: TRBD2; cdr3_aa: CASSLARLAGGEETQYF; cdr3_nt: TGTGCCAGCAGCTTAGCGCGTCTAGCGGGGGGGGAAGAGACCCAGTACTTC
j_call: TRBJ1-3; clone_size: .; v_call: TRBV4-3; d_call: TRBD1; cdr3_aa: CASSQDLTGPRQHGNTIYF; cdr3_nt: TGCGCCAGCAGCCAAGATCTGACAGGGCCCCGGCAACATGGAAACACCATATATTTT
j_call: TRBJ1-1; clone_size: .; v_call: TRBV25-1; d_call: .; cdr3_aa: CASSAGFNTEAFF; cdr3_nt: TGTGCCAGCAGTGCGGGGTTCAACACTGAAGCTTTCTTT
j_call: TRBJ2-3; clone_size: .; v_call: TRBV6-4; d_call: .; cdr3_aa: CASSTRPGDTQYF; cdr3_nt: TGTGCCAGCAGCACCCGGCCAGGGGATACGCAGTATTTT
j_call: TRBJ2-7; clone_size: .; v_call: TRBV7-8; d_call: .; cdr3_aa: CASSDGGREQYF; cdr3_nt: TGTGCCAGCAGTGACGGCGGGCGGGAGCAGTACTTC
j_call: TRBJ1-1; clone_size: .; v_call: TRBV9; d_call: TRBD1; cdr3_aa: CASSGRGETGPNTEAFF; cdr3_nt: TGTGCCAGCAGCGGTAGGGGAGAGACAGGGCCGAACACTGAAGCTTTCTTT
j_call: TRBJ2-7; clone_size: .; v_call: TRBV4-2; d_call: .; cdr3_aa: CASSQGPTRGKPGQYF; cdr3_nt: TGTGCCAGCAGCCAAGGCCCCACGCGCGGAAAGCCCGGGCAGTACTTC
j_call: TRBJ1-1; clone_size: .; v_call: TRBV28; d_call: TRBD1; cdr3_aa: CASSHDRGNTEAFF; cdr3_nt: TGTGCCAGCAGTCACGACAGGGGGAACACTGAAGCTTTCTTT
j_call: TRBJ2-1; clone_size: .; v_call: TRBV7-9; d_call: TRBD2; cdr3_aa: CASSYGLAGVKGSYNEQFF; cdr3_nt: TGTGCCAGCAGCTACGGACTAGCGGGAGTAAAGGGCTCCTACAATGAGCAGTTCTTC
j_call: TRBJ2-7; clone_size: .; v_call: TRBV12-5; d_call: .; cdr3_aa: CASGPTGMRTYEQYF; cdr3_nt: TGTGCTAGTGGCCCAACAGGAATGCGAACCTACGAGCAGTACTTC